This entry describes one TCR beta chain. This clone's antigen is unknown. Base qualities were left out, and no much larger clone turns up one base away. TCR CDR3 regions were amplified from genomic DNA by multiplex PCR using the deep immunoSEQ assay. For each cell subset, the extracted genomic DNA was distributed evenly across all wells of several immunoSEQ 96-well plates, and each plate served as one replicate. Each replicate PCR for sorted subsets received approximately 220 ng genomic DNA, equal to roughly 30,000 T cell genomes. Purified libraries were measured with a Qubit 3.0 fluorometer, size-checked on a Bioanalyzer 2100, and measured again with the KAPA Library Quantification kit. Each immunoSEQ 96-well plate was sequenced on its own single-read 150-cycle Illumina NextSeq 550 flow cell. Processing in the source paper ran as follows. Because only junctional sequences without quality scores were contained in the immunoSEQ output, filtering matching that applied to full-length reads could not be performed. To assign V/J genes and CDR3, sequences were annotated against IMGT germline references using PyIR, a Python wrapper for IgBLAST v1.9. Reads were removed for weak V/J assignments (E-value above 1e-6), missing CDR3, stop codons, out-of-frame junctions, or ambiguous translated residues. V3J clonotypes were defined as sequences sharing an identical inferred V gene, J gene, and CDR3 amino acid sequence. Percentage overlap between repertoires was calculated by dividing the number of shared unique clonotypes by the size of the smaller repertoire. Repertoire richness was assessed with RTK rarefaction, the Chao1 estimator, and Recon v2.1 estimates of unobserved clonotypes. OLGA was used to compute generation probabilities for all TCRbeta clonotypes that the gDNA method yielded from a few donors. What TCRdb holds here is the immuneACCESS table cut down to in-frame rearrangements. Part of the clones is not present; checked against another copy, under half of the missing clones reflect an unresolved V gene, and the others are unexplained. That table is the source of V, J and clone size, and D and trimming were worked out from the DNA. Here the sample has about 2.4 million clones; approximately 94% occur a single time. Together, the top ten hold roughly 0.39% of the sample.

Healthy HIV-negative adults with no recently reported acute infections or vaccinations were included as donors. Only Caucasian adults living in Nashville, Tennessee, USA were represented among the donors. CD4+ T cells were enriched by magnetic negative selection; naive cells were then positively selected on CD45RA, and the negative fraction formed the memory subset. Blood was obtained by leukapheresis, after which PBMCs were separated by Ficoll-Histopaque density gradient centrifugation and cryopreserved in liquid nitrogen vapor phase. Analytical flow cytometry was used to check the purity and quantity of each magnetically sorted T cell population. Genomic DNA was isolated from every sorted fraction and measured by UV absorbance on a Nanodrop 2000c. This sample is part of a study of shared clonotypes between healthy human individuals (dated by TCRdb to 2020 to 2021). About the full investigation: The cohort comprised a couple of women and a few men aged 18 to 49 years. For each donor, CD4 naive and CD4 memory were each given three plates, CD8 naive was given two plates, and CD8 memory was given one plate. Blood TCR repertoires of several healthy adults were deeply sequenced to estimate repertoire size and the extent of clonotype sharing between individuals. To increase sequencing depth and limit assay-specific biases, TCR repertoire library preparation and sequencing were carried out by different laboratories using diverse techniques. Leukapheresis yielded between about 0.85 and 10 billion PBMCs per donor. Broad study findings and their caveats: Only blood was sampled, and tissue TCR repertoires likely differ from those in blood. Compared with non-shared clonotypes, clonotypes shared by all four sorted-subset donors had higher generation probabilities. The genetic and exposure-history diversity represented was limited by the small number of donors. Naive subsets generally had larger estimated clonotype richness than memory subsets. Pairwise subsampling led to the expectation that sequencing depth would affect the degree of clonotype sharing among donors. Rarefaction of sorted-subset datasets indicated incomplete sequencing despite the large sequencing depth. Sharing across a handful of donors was observed for around 5% of naive CD4, under 4% of naive CD8, 2% to 2.5% of memory CD4, and roughly 0.4% of memory CD8 clonotypes.

Via the germline V gene, CDR1 is MDHEN and CDR2 SYDVKM. Between the V and J ends, shortened by 6 bases and 3 bases respectively, the junction contains 17 bases. The CDR3 goes from the cysteine to the phenylalanine over 16 residues. The retained sequence is limited to the CDR3, 48 bases, with the frame set at the first base. The clonotype comes from a man younger than 35 in good health. Some clones in this sample may be carry-over from other donors' samples. The chain couples TRBV28 to TRBJ1-4; TRBD1 might be the D gene, on 6 matching bases. Sequenced input: naive CD4+ T cells from PBMCs. The cell subset or site label of this sample denotes: CD45RA+ positively selected. The nucleotide sequence reads as follows: TGTGCCAGCAGGGGGGAAAGGGGGGAGTCTAATGAAAAACTGTTTTTT. It specifies CASRGERGESNEKLFF.